Below are 6 T cell receptor beta chains sequenced from a single sample in a study of regulatory T cells in long-lasting Graves disease. Sequencing libraries for TCR beta were prepared with iRepertoire HTBI primers and Arm-PCR of CDR3 regions. Using its own MiXCR run on the multiplex PCR reads, TCRdb lists one record per CDR3 protein. The table lists approximately 400,000 distinct CDR3 sequences, roughly a sixth of them singletons. Documented time point: newly diagnosed GD, antithyroid drugs for less than 3 months. Scientists built the TCR library using RNA that was extracted from PBMCs. The specimen was peripheral blood mononuclear cells (PBMCs), collected at new diagnosis, from a patient treated with antithyroid drugs. These receptors were taken from a female donor with Graves disease.

This clonotype has ten or more counts. The rearrangement links TRBV7-9 to TRBJ1-4; D unclear. Trimming removed 4 bases at V and 7 bases at J, with 10 bases between. The CDR3 loop spans 13 amino acids. CDR1 is SEHNR, CDR2 FQNEAQ, per germline (reference sequence). DNA for the CDR3: TGTGCCAGCAGCTCCGAGGACGGTGAAAAACTGTTTTTT. Translated, it gives CASSSEDGEKLFF. Drawing the rest from reference TRBV7-9 and TRBJ1-4, the complete variable domain is DTGVSQNPRHKITKRGQNVTFRCDPISEHNRLYWYRQTLGQGPEFLTYFQNEAQLEKSRLLSDRFSAERPKGSFSTLEIQRTEQGDSAMYLCASSSEDGEKLFFGSGTQLSVL.

This clonotype was detected ten times or more. V and J are TRBV7-8 and TRBJ2-5, with 10 bases aligning to TRBD2. From germline, CDR1 is SGHVS and CDR2 FQNEAQ. The V segment lost 1 base and the J segment 4 bases; nucleotides outside the gene matches: 6. This CDR3 has 16 amino acids. The CDR3 DNA is TGTGCCAGCAGCTTAGAGGCTAGCGGGAGTTTAGAGACCCAGTACTTC. It is translated as CASSLEASGSLETQYF.

This clonotype was counted ten times or more. The rearrangement joins TRBV19 to TRBJ2-7, with 9 bases fitting TRBD2. CDR1 LNHDA and CDR2 SQIVND come from the germline V gene (reference sequence). The CDR3 covers 14 residues. V lost 4 bases, J lost 4 bases, and 5 bases stayed unmatched. The CDR3 here is CASSTIAGAYEQYF. For the CDR3, the DNA is TGTGCCAGTAGTACCATAGCGGGAGCGTACGAGCAGTACTTC.

As DNA, the CDR3 is TGCAGCGTTGAAAGCGGGGGGGCGACCGGGGAGCTGTTTTTT. This encodes CSVESGGATGELFF. The V call is TRBV29-1, the J call TRBJ2-2, with 10 bases fitting TRBD2. The CDR3 extends over 14 amino acids. The V segment lost 2 bases and the J segment 5 bases; nucleotides outside the gene matches: 2. In germline, CDR1 is SQVTM, CDR2 ANQGSEA.

Points on this clonotype: This may stem from a read error, because a much larger clone lies one nucleotide away. This chain uses TRBV6-2 or TRBV6-3 with TRBJ1-1, with a weak D call TRBD1 (6 bases). The CDR3 consists of 15 residues. Germline assignment: CDR1 MNHEY and CDR2 SVGEGT. The CDR3 sequence: CASSAWGQMNTEALF. The CDR3 nucleotides are TGTGCCAGCAGTGCTTGGGGGCAGATGAACACTGAAGCTCTCTTT.

DNA for the CDR3: TGCGCCAGCAGCCAAGACAGGGGAATGTATGGCTACACCTTC. This translates into CASSQDRGMYGYTF. The rearrangement joins TRBV4-3 to TRBJ1-2; D possibly corresponds to TRBD1 (6 bases). V dropped 0 bases and J dropped 5 bases, with 10 bases sitting between them. The CDR3 totals 14 residues. Germline V CDR1 and CDR2: LGHNA, YSLEER.